These 13 T cell receptor beta chains were all obtained from the same sample, sequenced in a study of beta chain features in type 1 diabetes. Every bit of the isolated RNA underwent reverse transcription, so sequencing read expressed TCRB transcripts. The assay was immunoSEQ multiplex PCR, and TCRdb's table has in-frame clones only and misses some. The table has around 310,000 clones, approximately 9.9% seen once; the top ten hold 0.015% to 0.02%. Input material: naive CD4+ T cells from blood. The receptors were sampled from a woman aged 30 to 39 in good health.

This clone was seen more than once but under ten times. The chain joins TRBV4-2 to TRBJ2-3; TRBD1 is a possible D gene (5 bases). Trimming cost V 3 bases and J 5 bases, with 18 bases left between them. The germline V gene has CDR1 LGHNA and CDR2 YNFKEQ. The CDR3 covers 16 residues. The CDR3 nucleotides are TGTGCCAGCAGCCAGCACCAGGGTGGTGTCATAGATACGCAGTATTTT. It encodes CASSQHQGGVIDTQYF.

CDR3 sequence: CASSSGTDYGYTF. CDR3 nucleotides: TGTGCCAGCAGCTCCGGGACAGACTATGGCTACACCTTC. The V gene is TRBV14, the J gene TRBJ1-2; 7 nucleotides align to TRBD1. Germline trimming cut 5 bases from V and 3 bases from J; bases unmatched to any gene: 3. CDR1 SGHDN and CDR2 FVKESK come from the germline V gene. This CDR3 is 13 amino acids long.

This rearrangement joins TRBV5-8 to TRBJ2-5; 8 positions match TRBD2. Germline V gene data show CDR1 as SGHTS and CDR2 as YDEGEE. V lost 5 bases, J lost 3 bases, and 9 bases stayed unmatched. The CDR3 is made up of 15 amino acids. The DNA for the CDR3 is TGTGCCAGCAGTCCCGGAACTAGCGGAGAAGAGACCCAGTACTTC. Amino acids: CASSPGTSGEETQYF.

The chain employs TRBV6-5 and TRBJ1-1; D not certain. Germline V gene data show CDR1 as MNHEY and CDR2 as SVGAGI. The CDR3 has 13 amino acids. Trimming shortened V by 6 bases and J by 1 base, and 9 bases separated the two germline ends. DNA of the CDR3: TGTGCCAGCAGGCAGGTCTCGAACACTGAAGCTTTCTTT. Its protein is CASRQVSNTEAFF.

V usage is TRBV27 and J usage is TRBJ1-5; tentatively, D is TRBD1 (5 bases). The V gene's germline CDR1 is MNHEY and CDR2 SMNVEV (reference sequence). The CDR3 totals 15 residues. V shed 5 bases and J shed 2 bases, with 13 bases lying between them. CDR3 nucleotides: TGTGCCAGCAGTCCCCAGGGAAGAGGCAATCAGCCCCAGCATTTT. The encoded protein is CASSPQGRGNQPQHF.

In its sample, this clone was seen a few times. This chain connects TRBV9 to TRBJ2-5; maybe TRBD1 (5 bases). With 0 bases removed from V and 3 bases from J, the gap between germline ends came to 9 bases. The germline gives CDR1 SGDLS, CDR2 YYNGEE. The CDR3 extends over 14 amino acids. This CDR3 is CASSVELGEETQYF. The CDR3 region has the DNA TGTGCCAGCAGCGTAGAGTTAGGGGAAGAGACCCAGTACTTC.

The chain carries TRBV14 and TRBJ2-2, with a possible D match to TRBD1 (5 bases). The CDR3 is made up of 15 amino acids. The germline V and J ends were trimmed by 2 bases and 0 bases, with 7 bases remaining between them. The germline gives CDR1 SGHDN, CDR2 FVKESK. CDR3 sequence reads: CASSQPGTNTGELFF. Written as DNA, the CDR3 is TGTGCCAGCAGCCAACCAGGGACGAACACCGGGGAGCTGTTTTTT.

In this sample, this clone turned up a few times. The V gene is TRBV7-9, the J gene TRBJ2-6; 8 bases line up with TRBD2. The CDR3 has 17 residues. Trimming cost V 4 bases and J 1 base; bases outside gene matches: 6. From germline, CDR1 is SEHNR and CDR2 FQNEAQ (reference sequence). The CDR3: CASSSGGVVSGANVLTF. In nucleotides, the CDR3 is TGTGCCAGCAGCTCGGGGGGGGTCGTATCTGGGGCCAACGTCCTGACTTTC.

This clone was seen more than once but under ten times. The chain employs TRBV30 and TRBJ2-1; 11 nucleotides match TRBD2. Germline V gene lookup returns CDR1 GTSNPN and CDR2 SVGIG (reference sequence). The trim removed 4 bases at V and 3 bases at J, leaving 11 bases unmatched. CDR3 length equals 17 residues. This CDR3 is CAWIVEGTSGYYNEQFF. As DNA, the CDR3 is TGTGCCTGGATCGTCGAAGGGACTAGCGGATACTACAATGAGCAGTTCTTC.

CDR3 loop: CASSPLLDRAGNTIYF. CDR3 coding DNA: TGTGCCAGCTCTCCGTTATTGGACAGGGCAGGAAACACCATATATTTT. The V and J genes are TRBV18 and TRBJ1-3; 8 bases match TRBD1. The J segment lost 4 bases and the V segment lost 6 bases, leaving 11 bases of the junction unmatched. In germline, CDR1 is KGHSH, CDR2 LQKENI. The CDR3 extends over 16 amino acids. Variable domain in full (rest from reference TRBV18 and TRBJ1-3): NAGVMQNPRHLVRRRGQEARLRCSPMKGHSHVYWYRQLPEEGLKFMVYLQKENIIDESGMPKERFSAEFPKEGPSILRIQQVVRGDSAAYFCASSPLLDRAGNTIYFGEGSWLTVV.

There are a few counts of this clone. This rearrangement joins TRBV7-9 to TRBJ2-4; D might be TRBD2 (6 bases). The CDR3 covers 16 residues. Germline V gene data show CDR1 as SEHNR and CDR2 as FQNEAQ (reference sequence). Trimming left V 5 bases short and J 0 bases short, with 14 bases between. The CDR3 loop reads CASSPPGRLAKNIQYF. CDR3 bases: TGTGCCAGCAGCCCCCCAGGGAGGCTAGCCAAAAACATTCAGTACTTC.

This clone was found a few times. J is TRBJ1-2 and V is TRBV5-4, with D perhaps TRBD1 (6 bases). Germline CDR1 reads SGHNT; CDR2 reads YYREEE (reference sequence). The CDR3 is 13 amino acids. Trimming removed 0 bases from V and 3 bases from J, with 6 bases in between. The CDR3 spells CASSLEGDYGYTF. DNA for the CDR3: TGTGCCAGCAGCTTGGAGGGGGACTATGGCTACACCTTC.

This chain joins TRBV6-1 and TRBJ2-5; 10 nucleotides line up with TRBD2. CDR3 length: 15 residues. Germline V gene sequence: CDR1 MNHNS, CDR2 SASEGT. V lost 4 bases to trimming and J lost 1 base; unmatched junction nucleotides: 3. This CDR3 reads CASSGRTSGQETQYF. CDR3 DNA sequence: TGTGCCAGCAGTGGTCGGACTAGCGGCCAAGAGACCCAGTACTTC.